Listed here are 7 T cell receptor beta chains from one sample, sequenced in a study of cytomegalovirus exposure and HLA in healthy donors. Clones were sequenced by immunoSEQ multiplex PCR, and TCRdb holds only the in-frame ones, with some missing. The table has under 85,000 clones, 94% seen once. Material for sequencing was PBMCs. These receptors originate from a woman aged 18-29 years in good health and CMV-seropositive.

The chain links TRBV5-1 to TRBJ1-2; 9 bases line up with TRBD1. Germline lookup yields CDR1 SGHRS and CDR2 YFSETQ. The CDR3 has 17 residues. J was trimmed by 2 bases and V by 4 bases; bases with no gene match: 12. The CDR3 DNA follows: TGCGCCAGCAGCCTCACACTCGGGACAGGGAAAAACTATGGCTACACCTTC. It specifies CASSLTLGTGKNYGYTF.

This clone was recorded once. The CDR3 is CASSPGLAGVTDTQYF. In DNA form, the CDR3 reads TGTGCCAGCAGCCCCGGACTAGCGGGTGTAACAGATACGCAGTATTTT. The V call is TRBV7-8, the J call TRBJ2-3; 11 bases map to TRBD2. The CDR3 totals 16 residues. V lost 5 bases, J lost 3 bases, and 7 bases stayed unmatched. Germline V CDR1 and CDR2: SGHVS, FQNEAQ.

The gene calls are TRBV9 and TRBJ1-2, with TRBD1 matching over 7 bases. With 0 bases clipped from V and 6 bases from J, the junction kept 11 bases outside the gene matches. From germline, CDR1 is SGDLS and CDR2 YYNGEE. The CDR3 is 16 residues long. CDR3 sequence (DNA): TGTGCCAGCAGCGTAGCTCTAAAGGGGGCCTTCCATGGCTACACCTTC. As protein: CASSVALKGAFHGYTF.

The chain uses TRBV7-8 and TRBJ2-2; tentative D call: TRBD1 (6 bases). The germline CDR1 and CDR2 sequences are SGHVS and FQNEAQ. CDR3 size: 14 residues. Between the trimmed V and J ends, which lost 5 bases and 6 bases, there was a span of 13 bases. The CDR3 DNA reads TGTGCCAGCAGCATACTACAGGGCCCCGGGGAGCTGTTTTTT. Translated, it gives CASSILQGPGELFF.

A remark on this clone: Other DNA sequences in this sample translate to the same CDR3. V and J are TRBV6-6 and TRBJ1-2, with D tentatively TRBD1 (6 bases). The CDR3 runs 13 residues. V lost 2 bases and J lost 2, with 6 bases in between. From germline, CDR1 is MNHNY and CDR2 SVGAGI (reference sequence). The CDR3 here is CASSYDRNYGYTF. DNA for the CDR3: TGTGCCAGCAGTTACGACAGGAACTATGGCTACACCTTC.

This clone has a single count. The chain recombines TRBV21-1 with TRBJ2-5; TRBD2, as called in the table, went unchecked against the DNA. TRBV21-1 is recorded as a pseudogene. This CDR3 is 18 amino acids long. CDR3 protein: CASSKGSSGGPLQETQYF. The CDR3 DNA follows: TGTGCCAGCAGCAAAGGGAGTAGCGGGGGGCCCCTCCAAGAGACCCAGTACTTC.

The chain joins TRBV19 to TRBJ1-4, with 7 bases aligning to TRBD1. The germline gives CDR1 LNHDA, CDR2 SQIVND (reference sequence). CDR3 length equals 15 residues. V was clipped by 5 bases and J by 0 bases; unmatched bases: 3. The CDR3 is CASSSGTATNEKLFF. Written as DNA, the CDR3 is TGTGCCAGTAGTTCCGGGACAGCAACTAATGAAAAACTGTTTTTT. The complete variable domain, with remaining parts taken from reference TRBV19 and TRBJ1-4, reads DGGITQSPKYLFRKEGQNVTLSCEQNLNHDAMYWYRQDPGQGLRLIYYSQIVNDFQKGDIAEGYSVSREKKESFPLTVTSAQKNPTAFYLCASSSGTATNEKLFFGSGTQLSVL.